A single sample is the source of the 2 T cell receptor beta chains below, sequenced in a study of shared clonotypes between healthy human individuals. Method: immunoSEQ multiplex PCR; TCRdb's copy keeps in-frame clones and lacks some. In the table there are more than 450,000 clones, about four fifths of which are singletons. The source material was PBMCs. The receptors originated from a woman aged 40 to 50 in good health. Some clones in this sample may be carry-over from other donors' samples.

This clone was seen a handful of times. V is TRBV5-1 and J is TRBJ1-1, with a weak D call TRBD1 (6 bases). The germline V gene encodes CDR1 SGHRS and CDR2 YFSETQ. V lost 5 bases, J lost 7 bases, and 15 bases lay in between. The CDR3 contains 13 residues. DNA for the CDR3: TGCGCCAGCAGGCAACCACCGGACAGTGAAGCTTTCTTT. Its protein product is CASRQPPDSEAFF.

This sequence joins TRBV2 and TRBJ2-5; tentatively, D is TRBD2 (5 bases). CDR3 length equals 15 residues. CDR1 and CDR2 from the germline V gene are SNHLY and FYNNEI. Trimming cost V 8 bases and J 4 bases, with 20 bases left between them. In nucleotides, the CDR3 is TGTGCCAGCGGCAGGCGGGCGGTCGGTGGAGAGACCCAGTACTTC. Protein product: CASGRRAVGGETQYF.